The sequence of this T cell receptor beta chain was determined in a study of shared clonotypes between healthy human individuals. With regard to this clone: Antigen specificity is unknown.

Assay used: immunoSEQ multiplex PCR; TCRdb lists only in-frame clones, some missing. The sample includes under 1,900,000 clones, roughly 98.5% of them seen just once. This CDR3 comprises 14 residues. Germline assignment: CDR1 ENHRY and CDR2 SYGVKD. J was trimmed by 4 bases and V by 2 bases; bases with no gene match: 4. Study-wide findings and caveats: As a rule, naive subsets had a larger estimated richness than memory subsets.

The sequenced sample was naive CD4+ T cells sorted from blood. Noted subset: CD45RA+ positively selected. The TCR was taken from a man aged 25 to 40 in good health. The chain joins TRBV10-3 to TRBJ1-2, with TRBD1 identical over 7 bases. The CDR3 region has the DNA TGTGCCATCAGTGAGCTGACAGGGAGCTATGGCTACACCTTC. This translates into CAISELTGSYGYTF.